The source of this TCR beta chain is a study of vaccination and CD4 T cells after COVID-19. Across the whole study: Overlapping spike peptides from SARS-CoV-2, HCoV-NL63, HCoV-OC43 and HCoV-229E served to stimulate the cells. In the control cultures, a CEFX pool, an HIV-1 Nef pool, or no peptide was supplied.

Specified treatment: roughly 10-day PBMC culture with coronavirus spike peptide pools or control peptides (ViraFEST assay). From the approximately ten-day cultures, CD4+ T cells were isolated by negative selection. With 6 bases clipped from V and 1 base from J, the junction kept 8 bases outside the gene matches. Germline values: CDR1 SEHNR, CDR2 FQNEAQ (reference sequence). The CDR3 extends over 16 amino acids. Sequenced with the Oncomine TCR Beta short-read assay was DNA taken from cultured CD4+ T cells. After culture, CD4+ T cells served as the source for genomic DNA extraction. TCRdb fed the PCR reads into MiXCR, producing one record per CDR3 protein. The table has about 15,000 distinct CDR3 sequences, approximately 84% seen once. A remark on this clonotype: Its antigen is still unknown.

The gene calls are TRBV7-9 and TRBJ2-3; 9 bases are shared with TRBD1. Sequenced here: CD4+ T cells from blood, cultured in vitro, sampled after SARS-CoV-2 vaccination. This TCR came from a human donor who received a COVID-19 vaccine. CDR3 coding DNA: TGTGCCAGCAGACTCGGGACAGGGTACGGCACAGATACGCAGTATTTT. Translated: CASRLGTGYGTDTQYF.